The subject of this entry is one T cell receptor beta chain. The sample originates from a study of blood T cell repertoires in COVID-19. Study overall: Researchers got acute and convalescent COVID-19 samples from the United States, Italy and Spain. Nucleic acid was either cDNA or gDNA, and it came from T cells, B-cell-depleted T cells, or PBMCs.

The germline gives CDR1 SGHAT, CDR2 FQNNGV. The CDR3 is 16 amino acids. J gave up 4 bases and V 6 bases, and 12 bases lay outside the gene matches. Original processing methods: The authors estimated nucleated cell counts from reference gene primer amplification. Using immunoSEQ multiplex PCR, the repertoire was profiled, and TCRdb retains in-frame clones only, with some absent. V, J and clone size were drawn from that table, and D and trimming were deduced from the DNA. The sample holds 40,000 to 55,000 clones, 75% to 85% seen once. The sequenced material came from peripheral blood. The chain joins TRBV11-2 to TRBJ1-3; the match to TRBD1 covers 7 bases. The TCR was taken from a man in his forties or fifties with acute or convalescent COVID-19. In DNA, the CDR3 is TGTGCCAGCAGTCAGGTCCCGACAGGGTCGGGAAACACCATATATTTT. This encodes CASSQVPTGSGNTIYF.